The present TCR beta chain was sequenced within a study of shared clonotypes between healthy human individuals. Donors, without exception, were Caucasian adults residing in Nashville, Tennessee. The V end was cut by 4 bases, the J end by 8 bases, with 9 bases between. The germline V gene has CDR1 MNHNS and CDR2 SASEGT. The CDR3 has 12 amino acids. Authors' analysis steps: Filtering differed for immunoSEQ, which gave only junction sequences without quality scores. Here immunoSEQ multiplex PCR was the method, and the copy in TCRdb shows in-frame clones only, minus some. From that table come the V and J calls and clone size; the DNA was used to work out D and trimming. The profile shows approximately 400,000 clones, about 96% of them singletons.

This sequence originates from a man aged 25 to 40 in good health. Sequencing was carried out using memory CD8+ T cells sorted from blood. Subset: CD45RO+ cells pooled with CCR7-negative TemRA cells. This rearrangement joins TRBV6-1 to TRBJ2-1, with D possibly TRBD2 on 5 matching bases. CDR3 in amino acids: CASSAWGDEQFF. The CDR3 DNA is TGTGCCAGCAGTGCCTGGGGAGATGAGCAGTTCTTC.